The T cell receptor beta chain under discussion was sequenced for a study of blood T cells in healthy people across ages. The authors ran a second PCR of roughly 7 to 11 cycles using a sample-barcoded 5' primer and a J-beta primer mix. TCRdb re-derived calls from the 5' RACE reads in MiXCR, one entry per CDR3 protein. The sample shows under 1,000,000 distinct CDR3 sequences, about 36% of them seen only once. V gave up 6 bases and J gave up 8 bases; unmatched junction bases: 13. Looked up from germline, CDR1 is DFQATT and CDR2 is SNEGSKA (reference sequence). The length of the CDR3 is 14 residues. The TCR was taken from a man in his late teens or twenties in good health. The gene calls are TRBV20-1 and TRBJ2-1; 7 bases agree with TRBD2. The sequencing input was blood. In DNA, the CDR3 is TGCAGTGCCAAAAAAGCGGGGCCTTGGGATGAGCAGTTCTTC. Its translation: CSAKKAGPWDEQFF.